This T cell receptor beta chain was sequenced for a study of T cell responses to AZD1222 COVID-19 vaccine. On the study more broadly: Samples with a second dose at about 4 or about 12 weeks were pooled together. Whole-study results and caveats: Nearly half of unique spike-specific TCRs reportedly avoided B.1.351 and B.1.1.7 mutated regions. Repertoire sampling occurred only after the peak T cell response.

Trimming pared 6 bases from V and 0 bases from J, leaving 6 bases between. The CDR3 has 12 amino acids. Method: immunoSEQ multiplex PCR; TCRdb's copy keeps in-frame clones and lacks some. The sample records 150,000 to 200,000 clones, around 93% being singletons. A remark on this clone: Antigen specificity is unknown.

The receptor's source is an adult in good health. This chain uses TRBV12-3 or TRBV12-4 with TRBJ2-7, with D possibly matching TRBD2 (5 bases). This specimen consisted of peripheral blood, obtained on day 0 of AZD1222 vaccination. CDR3 sequence: CASRRASYEQYF. The DNA of the CDR3 is TGTGCCAGCAGGCGGGCCTCCTACGAGCAGTACTTC.